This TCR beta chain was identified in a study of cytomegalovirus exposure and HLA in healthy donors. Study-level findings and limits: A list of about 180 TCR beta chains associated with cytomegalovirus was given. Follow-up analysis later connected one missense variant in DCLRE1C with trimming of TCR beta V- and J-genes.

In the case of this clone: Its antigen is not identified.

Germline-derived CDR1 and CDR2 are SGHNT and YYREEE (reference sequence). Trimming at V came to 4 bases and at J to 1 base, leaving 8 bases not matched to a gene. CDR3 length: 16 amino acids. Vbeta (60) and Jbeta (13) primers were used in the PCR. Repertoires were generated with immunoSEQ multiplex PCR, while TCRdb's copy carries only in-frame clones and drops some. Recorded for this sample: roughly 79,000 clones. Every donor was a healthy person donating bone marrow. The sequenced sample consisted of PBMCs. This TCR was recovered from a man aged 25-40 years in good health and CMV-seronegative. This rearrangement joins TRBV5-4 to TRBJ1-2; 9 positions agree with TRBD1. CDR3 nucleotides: TGTGCCAGCAGCACCGGGACAGGGACTCTTAACTATGGCTACACCTTC. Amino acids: CASSTGTGTLNYGYTF. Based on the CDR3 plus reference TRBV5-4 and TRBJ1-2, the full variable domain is ETGVTQSPTHLIKTRGQQVTLRCSSQSGHNTVSWYQQALGQGPQFIFQYYREEENGRGNFPPRFSGLQFPNYSSELNVNALELDDSALYLCASSTGTGTLNYGYTFGSGTRLTVV.